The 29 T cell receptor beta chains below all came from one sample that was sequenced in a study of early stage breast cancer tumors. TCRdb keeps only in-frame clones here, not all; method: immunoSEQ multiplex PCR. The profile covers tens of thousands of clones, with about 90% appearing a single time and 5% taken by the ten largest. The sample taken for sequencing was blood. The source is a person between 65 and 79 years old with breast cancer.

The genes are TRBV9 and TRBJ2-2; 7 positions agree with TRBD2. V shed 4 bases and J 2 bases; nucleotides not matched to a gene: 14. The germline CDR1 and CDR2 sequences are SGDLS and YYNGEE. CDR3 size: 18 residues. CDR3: CASSHPREAGENTGELFF. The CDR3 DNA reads TGTGCCAGCAGCCACCCCAGGGAGGCGGGGGAAAACACCGGGGAGCTGTTTTTT.

The CDR3 sequence is CASRKDRNTEAFF. CDR3 nucleotides: TGTGCCAGCAGGAAGGACAGGAACACTGAAGCTTTCTTT. The V call is TRBV6-5, the J call TRBJ1-1, with D tentatively TRBD1 (6 bases). Trimming cost V 6 bases and J 1 base, with 9 bases left between them. Per the germline V gene, CDR1 is MNHEY and CDR2 is SVGAGI. CDR3 length: 13 amino acids.

This chain's CDR3 is CASSLVRRPTDTQYF. The DNA for the CDR3 is TGTGCCAGCAGCTTGGTAAGGCGGCCCACAGATACGCAGTATTTT. The V gene is TRBV5-5, the J gene TRBJ2-3; no definite D call. The ends were cut back, 0 bases at V and 2 bases at J, with 10 bases in the middle. From germline, CDR1 is SGHKS and CDR2 YYEKEE (reference sequence). CDR3 length: 15 amino acids.

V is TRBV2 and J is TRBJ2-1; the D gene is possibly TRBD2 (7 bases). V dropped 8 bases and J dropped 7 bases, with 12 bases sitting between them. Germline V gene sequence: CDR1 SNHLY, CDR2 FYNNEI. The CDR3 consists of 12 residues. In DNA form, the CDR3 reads TGTGCCAGCGGGAGGGGGTGGAATGAGCAGTTCTTC. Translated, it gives CASGRGWNEQFF.

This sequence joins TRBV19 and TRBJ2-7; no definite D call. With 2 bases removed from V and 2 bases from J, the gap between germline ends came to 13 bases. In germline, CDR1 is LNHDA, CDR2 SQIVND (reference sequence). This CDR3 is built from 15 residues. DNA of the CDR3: TGTGCCAGTAGTATAAACACAGATGACGCCTACGAGCAGTACTTC. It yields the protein CASSINTDDAYEQYF.

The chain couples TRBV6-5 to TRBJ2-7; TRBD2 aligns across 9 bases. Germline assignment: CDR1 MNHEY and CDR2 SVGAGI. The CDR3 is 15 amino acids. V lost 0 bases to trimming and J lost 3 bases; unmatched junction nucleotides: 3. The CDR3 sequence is CASSYSRLADYEQYF. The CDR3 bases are TGTGCCAGCAGTTACTCAAGACTAGCGGACTACGAGCAGTACTTC.

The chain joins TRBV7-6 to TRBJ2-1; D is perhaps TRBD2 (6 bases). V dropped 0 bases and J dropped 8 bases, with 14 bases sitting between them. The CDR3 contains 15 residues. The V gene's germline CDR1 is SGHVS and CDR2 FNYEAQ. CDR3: CASSLARGLPDEQFF. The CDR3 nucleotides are TGTGCCAGCAGCTTAGCTCGCGGACTACCAGATGAGCAGTTCTTC.

The DNA for the CDR3 is TGTGCCAGCAGTCAATTTCCCCTCACAGGTATGGAGCAGTACTTC. Translation gives CASSQFPLTGMEQYF. J is TRBJ2-7 and V is TRBV6-1, with a tentative D call TRBD1 (5 bases). V was shortened by 5 bases and J by 7 bases, with 21 bases between the two germline ends. This CDR3 comprises 15 residues. The germline V gene encodes CDR1 MNHNS and CDR2 SASEGT.

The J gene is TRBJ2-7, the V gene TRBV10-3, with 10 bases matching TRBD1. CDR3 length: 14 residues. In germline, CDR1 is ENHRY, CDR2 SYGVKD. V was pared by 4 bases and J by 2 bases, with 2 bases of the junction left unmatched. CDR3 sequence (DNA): TGTGCCATCAGTGTGGACAGGGGGGCCTACGAGCAGTACTTC. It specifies CAISVDRGAYEQYF.

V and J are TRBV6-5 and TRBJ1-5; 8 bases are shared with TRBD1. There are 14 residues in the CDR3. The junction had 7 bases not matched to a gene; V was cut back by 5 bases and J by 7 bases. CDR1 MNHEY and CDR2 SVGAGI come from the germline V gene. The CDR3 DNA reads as TGTGCCAGCAGTCGCAGGACAGGGAGCCAGCCCCAGCATTTT. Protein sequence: CASSRRTGSQPQHF.

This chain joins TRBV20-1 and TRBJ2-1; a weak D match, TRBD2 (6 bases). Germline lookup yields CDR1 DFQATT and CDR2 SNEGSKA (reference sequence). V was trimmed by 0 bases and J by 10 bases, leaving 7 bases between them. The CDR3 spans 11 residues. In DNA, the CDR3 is TGCAGTGCTAGAGAAGGGAGGGAGCAGTTCTTC. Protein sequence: CSAREGREQFF.

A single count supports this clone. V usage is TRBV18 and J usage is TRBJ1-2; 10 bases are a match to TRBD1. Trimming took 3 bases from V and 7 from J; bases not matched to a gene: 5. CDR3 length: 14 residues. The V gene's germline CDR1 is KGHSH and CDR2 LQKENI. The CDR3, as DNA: TGTGCCAGCTCACCCGACAGGGGGCAAGGTGGCTACACCTTC. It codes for CASSPDRGQGGYTF.

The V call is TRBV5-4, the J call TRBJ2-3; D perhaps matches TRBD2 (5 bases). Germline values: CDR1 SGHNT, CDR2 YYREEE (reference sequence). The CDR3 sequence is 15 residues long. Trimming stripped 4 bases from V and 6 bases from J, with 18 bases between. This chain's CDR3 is CASSNLWNRGDTQYF. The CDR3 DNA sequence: TGTGCCAGCAGCAATCTGTGGAACCGCGGGGATACGCAGTATTTT.

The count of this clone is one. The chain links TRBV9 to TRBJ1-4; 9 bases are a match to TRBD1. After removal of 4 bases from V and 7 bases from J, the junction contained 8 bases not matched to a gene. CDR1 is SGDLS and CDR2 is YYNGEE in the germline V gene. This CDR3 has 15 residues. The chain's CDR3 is CASSPMDRGIEKLFF. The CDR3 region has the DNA TGTGCCAGCAGCCCCATGGACAGGGGAATTGAAAAACTGTTTTTT.

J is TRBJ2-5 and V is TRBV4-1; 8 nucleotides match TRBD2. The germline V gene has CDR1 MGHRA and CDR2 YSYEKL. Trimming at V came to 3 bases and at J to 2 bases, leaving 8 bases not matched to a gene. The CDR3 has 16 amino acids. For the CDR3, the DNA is TGCGCCAGCAGCCAGGGCGCACTAGCGGCTCAAGAGACCCAGTACTTC. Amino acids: CASSQGALAAQETQYF.

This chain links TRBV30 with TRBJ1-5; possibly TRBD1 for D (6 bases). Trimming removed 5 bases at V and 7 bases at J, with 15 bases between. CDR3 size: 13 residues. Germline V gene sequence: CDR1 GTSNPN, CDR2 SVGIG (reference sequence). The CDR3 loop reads CAWGTPPGQPQHF. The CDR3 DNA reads TGTGCCTGGGGGACACCCCCGGGCCAGCCCCAGCATTTT. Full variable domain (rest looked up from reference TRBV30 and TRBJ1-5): SQTIHQWPATLVQPVGSPLSLECTVEGTSNPNLYWYRQAAGRGLQLLFYSVGIGQISSEVPQNLSASRPQDRQFILSSKKLLLSDSGFYLCAWGTPPGQPQHFGDGTRLSIL.

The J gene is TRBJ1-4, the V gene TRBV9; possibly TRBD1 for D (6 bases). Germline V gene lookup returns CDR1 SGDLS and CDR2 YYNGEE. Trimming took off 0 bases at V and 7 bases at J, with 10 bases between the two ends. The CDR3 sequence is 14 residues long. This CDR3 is CASSVGQGIEKLFF. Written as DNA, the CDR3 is TGTGCCAGCAGCGTAGGCCAGGGGATTGAAAAACTGTTTTTT.

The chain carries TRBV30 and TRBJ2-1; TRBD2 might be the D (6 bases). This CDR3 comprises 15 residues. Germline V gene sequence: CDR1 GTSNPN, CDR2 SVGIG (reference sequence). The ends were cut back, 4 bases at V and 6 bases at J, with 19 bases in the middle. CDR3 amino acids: CAWTEAGYRGNEQFF. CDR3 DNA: TGTGCCTGGACTGAGGCGGGATACCGGGGCAATGAGCAGTTCTTC.

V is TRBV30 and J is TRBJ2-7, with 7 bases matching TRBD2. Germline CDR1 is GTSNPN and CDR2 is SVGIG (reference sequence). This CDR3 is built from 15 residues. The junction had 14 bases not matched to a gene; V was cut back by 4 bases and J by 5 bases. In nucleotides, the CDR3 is TGTGCCTGGATCCCATCGGGGGAGGGTGTCAACGAGCAGTACTTC. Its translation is CAWIPSGEGVNEQYF. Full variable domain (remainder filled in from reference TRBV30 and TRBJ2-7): SQTIHQWPATLVQPVGSPLSLECTVEGTSNPNLYWYRQAAGRGLQLLFYSVGIGQISSEVPQNLSASRPQDRQFILSSKKLLLSDSGFYLCAWIPSGEGVNEQYFGPGTRLTVT.

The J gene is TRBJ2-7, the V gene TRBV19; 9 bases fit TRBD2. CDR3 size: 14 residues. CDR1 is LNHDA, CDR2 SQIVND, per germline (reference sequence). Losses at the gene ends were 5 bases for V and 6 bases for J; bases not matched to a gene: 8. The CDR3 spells CASSRGLAKGEQYF. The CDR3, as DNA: TGTGCCAGTAGTCGGGGACTAGCAAAGGGCGAGCAGTACTTC.

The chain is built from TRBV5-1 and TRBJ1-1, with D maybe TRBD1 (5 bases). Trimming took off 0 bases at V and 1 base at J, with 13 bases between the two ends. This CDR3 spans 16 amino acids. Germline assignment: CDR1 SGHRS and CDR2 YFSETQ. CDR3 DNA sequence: TGCGCCAGCAGCTTGGCCGGGGGTGAGGGGAACACTGAAGCTTTCTTT. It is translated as CASSLAGGEGNTEAFF.

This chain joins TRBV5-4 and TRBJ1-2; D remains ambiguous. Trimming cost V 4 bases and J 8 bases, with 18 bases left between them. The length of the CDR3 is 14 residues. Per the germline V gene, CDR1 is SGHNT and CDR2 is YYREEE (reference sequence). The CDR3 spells CASSAGNFRSGYTF. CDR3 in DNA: TGTGCCAGCAGCGCTGGTAACTTTAGGAGCGGCTACACCTTC.

The CDR3 region has the DNA TGTGCCAGTAGTGAGTTTGCAACTAATGAAAAACTGTTTTTT. Translated: CASSEFATNEKLFF. V and J are TRBV19 and TRBJ1-4; no firm D call. V lost 5 bases and J 0 bases, leaving 7 bases between the germline ends. The germline CDR1 and CDR2 sequences are LNHDA and SQIVND (reference sequence). The CDR3 is 14 residues long.

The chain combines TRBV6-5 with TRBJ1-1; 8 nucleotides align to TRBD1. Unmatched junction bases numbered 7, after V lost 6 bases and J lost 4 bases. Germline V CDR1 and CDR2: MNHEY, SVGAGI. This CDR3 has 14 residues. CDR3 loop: CASRPPQGGTEAFF. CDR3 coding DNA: TGTGCCAGCAGACCTCCACAGGGGGGCACTGAAGCTTTCTTT.

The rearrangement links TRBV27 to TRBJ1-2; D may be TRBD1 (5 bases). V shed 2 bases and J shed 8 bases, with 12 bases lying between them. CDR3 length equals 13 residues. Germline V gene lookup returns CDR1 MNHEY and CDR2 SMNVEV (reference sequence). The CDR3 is CASSLSREEGYTF. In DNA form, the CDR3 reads TGTGCCAGCAGTTTAAGCAGGGAGGAGGGCTACACCTTC.

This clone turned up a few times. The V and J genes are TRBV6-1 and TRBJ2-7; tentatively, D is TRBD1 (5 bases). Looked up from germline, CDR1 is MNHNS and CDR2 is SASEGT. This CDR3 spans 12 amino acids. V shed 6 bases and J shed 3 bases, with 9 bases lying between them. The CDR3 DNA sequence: TGTGCCAGCAGCAGGGTTTACTACGAGCAGTACTTC. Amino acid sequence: CASSRVYYEQYF.

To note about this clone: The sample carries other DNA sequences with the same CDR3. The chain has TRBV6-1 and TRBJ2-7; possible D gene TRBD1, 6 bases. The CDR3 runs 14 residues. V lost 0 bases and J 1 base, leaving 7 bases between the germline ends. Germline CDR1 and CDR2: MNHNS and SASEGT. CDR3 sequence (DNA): TGTGCCAGCAGTGAAGCAGGACAGTCCTACGAGCAGTACTTC. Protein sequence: CASSEAGQSYEQYF.

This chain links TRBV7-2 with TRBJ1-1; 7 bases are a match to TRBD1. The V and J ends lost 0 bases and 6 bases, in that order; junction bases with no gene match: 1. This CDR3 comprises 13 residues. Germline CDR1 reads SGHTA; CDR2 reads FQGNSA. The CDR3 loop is CASSLATGAEAFF. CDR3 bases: TGTGCCAGCAGCTTAGCTACAGGGGCTGAAGCTTTCTTT.

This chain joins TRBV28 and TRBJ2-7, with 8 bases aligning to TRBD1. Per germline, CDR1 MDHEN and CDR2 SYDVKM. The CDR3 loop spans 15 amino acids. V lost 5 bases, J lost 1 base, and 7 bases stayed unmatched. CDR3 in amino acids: CASSTGQGPSYEQYF. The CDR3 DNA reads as TGTGCCAGCAGTACCGGACAGGGTCCATCCTACGAGCAGTACTTC.